The T cell receptor beta chain under discussion was sequenced for a study of B cell selection in AIRE deficiency. A remark on this clone: Its antigen remains unidentified.

Data came from immunoSEQ multiplex PCR; TCRdb stores just in-frame clones and leaves some out. The table lists roughly 22,000 clones, about 94% of them singletons, with 1.5% to 2.5% in the top ten. Regulatory T cells were sorted as CD4+CD25hiCD127low/negative. Trimming left V 5 bases short and J 8 bases short, with 13 bases between. The CDR3 contains 13 residues. Germline V gene lookup returns CDR1 LNHDA and CDR2 SQIVND (reference sequence). The study, taken as a whole, reports: Of some 3,300 shared Treg TCRbeta sequences, over 25% were healthy-only, over 7% patient-only.

This TCR came from a human donor with AIRE deficiency. Sequenced sample: Tregs sorted from PBMCs. V usage is TRBV19 and J usage is TRBJ2-1, with D uncertain. CDR3: CASSPRGPDEQFF. For the CDR3, the DNA is TGTGCCAGTAGTCCCCGAGGCCCTGATGAGCAGTTCTTC.